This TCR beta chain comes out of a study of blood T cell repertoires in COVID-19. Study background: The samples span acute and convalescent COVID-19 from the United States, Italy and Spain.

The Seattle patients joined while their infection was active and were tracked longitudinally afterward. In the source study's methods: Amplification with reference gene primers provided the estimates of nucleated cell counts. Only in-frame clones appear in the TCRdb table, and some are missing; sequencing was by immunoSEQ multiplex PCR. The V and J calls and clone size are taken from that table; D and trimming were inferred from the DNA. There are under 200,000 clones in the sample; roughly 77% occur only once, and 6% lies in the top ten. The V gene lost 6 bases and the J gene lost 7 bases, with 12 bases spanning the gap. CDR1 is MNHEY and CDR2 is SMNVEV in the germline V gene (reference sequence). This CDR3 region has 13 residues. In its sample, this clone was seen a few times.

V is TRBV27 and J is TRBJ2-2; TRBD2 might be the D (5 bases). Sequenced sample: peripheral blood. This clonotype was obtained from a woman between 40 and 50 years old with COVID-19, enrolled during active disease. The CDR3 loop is CASRFRGGGELFF. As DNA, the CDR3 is TGTGCCAGCAGATTCCGTGGAGGCGGGGAGCTGTTTTTT.